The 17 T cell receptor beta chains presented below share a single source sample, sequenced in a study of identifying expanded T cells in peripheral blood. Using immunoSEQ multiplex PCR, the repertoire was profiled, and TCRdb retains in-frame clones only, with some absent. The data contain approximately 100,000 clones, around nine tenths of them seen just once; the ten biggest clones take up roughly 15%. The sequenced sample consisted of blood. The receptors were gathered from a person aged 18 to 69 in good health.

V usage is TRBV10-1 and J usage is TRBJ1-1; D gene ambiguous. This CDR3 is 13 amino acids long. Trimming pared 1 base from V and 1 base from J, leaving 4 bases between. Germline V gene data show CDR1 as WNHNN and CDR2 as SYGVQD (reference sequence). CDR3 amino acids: CASSEWGNTEAFF. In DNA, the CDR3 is TGCGCCAGCAGTGAGTGGGGGAACACTGAAGCTTTCTTT.

CDR3: CASRQGPYEQYF. DNA of the CDR3: TGCGCCAGCCGACAGGGACCCTACGAGCAGTACTTC. The chain joins TRBV5-1 to TRBJ2-7, with TRBD1 matching 7 bases. V trimming: 7 bases; J trimming: 2 bases; junction bases outside the gene matches: 3. Germline lookup yields CDR1 SGHRS and CDR2 YFSETQ. The CDR3 is made up of 12 amino acids. Full variable domain (remainder filled in from reference TRBV5-1 and TRBJ2-7): KAGVTQTPRYLIKTRGQQVTLSCSPISGHRSVSWYQQTPGQGLQFLFEYFSETQRNKGNFPGRFSGRQFSNSRSEMNVSTLELGDSALYLCASRQGPYEQYFGPGTRLTVT.

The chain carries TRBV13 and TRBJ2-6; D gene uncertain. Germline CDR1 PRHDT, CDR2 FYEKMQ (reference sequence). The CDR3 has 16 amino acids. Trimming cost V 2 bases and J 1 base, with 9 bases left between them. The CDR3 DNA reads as TGTGCCAGCAGCTTAAGGTCCGAGTCTGGGGCCAACGTCCTGACTTTC. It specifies CASSLRSESGANVLTF.

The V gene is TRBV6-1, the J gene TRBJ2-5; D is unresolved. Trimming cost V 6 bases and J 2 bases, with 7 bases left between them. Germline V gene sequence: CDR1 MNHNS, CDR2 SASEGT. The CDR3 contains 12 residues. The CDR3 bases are TGTGCCAGCAGACCCGATCAAGAGACCCAGTACTTC. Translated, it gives CASRPDQETQYF.

The CDR3 reads CASSPVQGAGTEAFF. As DNA, the CDR3 is TGCGCCAGCAGCCCCGTGCAGGGGGCAGGGACTGAAGCTTTCTTT. The chain links TRBV4-1 to TRBJ1-1, with TRBD1 identical over 8 bases. The CDR3 is made up of 15 amino acids. Per the germline V gene, CDR1 is MGHRA and CDR2 is YSYEKL. V was pared by 4 bases and J by 5 bases, with 9 bases of the junction left unmatched.

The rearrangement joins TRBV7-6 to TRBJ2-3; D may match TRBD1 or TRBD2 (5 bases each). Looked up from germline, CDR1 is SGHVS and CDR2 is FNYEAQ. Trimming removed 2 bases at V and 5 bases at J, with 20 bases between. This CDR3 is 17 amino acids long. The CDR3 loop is CASSLMGPARDLDTQYF. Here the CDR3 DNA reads TGTGCCAGCAGCTTAATGGGCCCCGCCCGGGACCTAGATACGCAGTATTTT.

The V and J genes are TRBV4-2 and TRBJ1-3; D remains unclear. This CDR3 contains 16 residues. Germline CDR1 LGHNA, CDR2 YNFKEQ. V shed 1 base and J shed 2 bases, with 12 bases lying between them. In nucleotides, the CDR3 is TGTGCCAGCAGCCAAGTCGGCCTACAAACTGGAAACACCATATATTTT. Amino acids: CASSQVGLQTGNTIYF.

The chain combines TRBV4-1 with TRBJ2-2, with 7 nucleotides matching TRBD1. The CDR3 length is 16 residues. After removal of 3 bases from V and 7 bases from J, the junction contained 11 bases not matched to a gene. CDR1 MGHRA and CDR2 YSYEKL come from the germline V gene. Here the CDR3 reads CASSHLTGPPHGELFF. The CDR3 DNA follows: TGCGCCAGCAGCCATCTGACAGGGCCTCCCCACGGGGAGCTGTTTTTT.

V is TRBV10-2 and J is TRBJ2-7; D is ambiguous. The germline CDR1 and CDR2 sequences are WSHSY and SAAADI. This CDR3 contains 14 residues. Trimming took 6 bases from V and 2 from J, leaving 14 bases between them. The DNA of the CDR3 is TGCGCCAGCAGGGAAGATGGCGGCACCTACGAGCAGTACTTC. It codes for CASREDGGTYEQYF.

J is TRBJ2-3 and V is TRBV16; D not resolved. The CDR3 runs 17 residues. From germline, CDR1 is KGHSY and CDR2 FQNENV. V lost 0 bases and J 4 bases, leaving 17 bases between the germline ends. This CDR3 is CASSQSRPIKGADTQYF. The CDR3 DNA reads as TGTGCCAGCAGCCAATCGCGTCCCATAAAGGGTGCAGATACGCAGTATTTT.

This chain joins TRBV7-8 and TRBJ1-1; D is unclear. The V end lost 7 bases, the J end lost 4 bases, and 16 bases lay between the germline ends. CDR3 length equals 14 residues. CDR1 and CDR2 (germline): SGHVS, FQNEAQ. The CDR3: CASNHGRISTEAFF. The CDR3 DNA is TGTGCCAGCAACCACGGGCGGATCAGCACTGAAGCTTTCTTT.

CDR3 nucleotides: TGTGCCAGCAACCCGGTAGGGAGCTACGAGCAGTACTTC. Translating it yields CASNPVGSYEQYF. V is TRBV2 and J is TRBJ2-7; tentative D call: TRBD2 (5 bases). The V end lost 7 bases, the J end lost 3 bases, and 13 bases lay between the germline ends. The length of the CDR3 is 13 residues. Germline values: CDR1 SNHLY, CDR2 FYNNEI.

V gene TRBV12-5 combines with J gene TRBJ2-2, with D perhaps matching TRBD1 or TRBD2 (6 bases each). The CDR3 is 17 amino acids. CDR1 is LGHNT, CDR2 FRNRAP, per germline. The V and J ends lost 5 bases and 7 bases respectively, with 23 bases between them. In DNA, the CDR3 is TGTGCTAGTGGTGTTGAGACGGGGGCGAGGTGGGTCGGGGAGCTGTTTTTT. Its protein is CASGVETGARWVGELFF.

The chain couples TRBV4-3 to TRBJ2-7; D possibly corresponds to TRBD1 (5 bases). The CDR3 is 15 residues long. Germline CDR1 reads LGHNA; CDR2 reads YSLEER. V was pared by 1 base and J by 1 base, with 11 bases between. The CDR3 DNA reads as TGCGCCAGCAGCCAAGGCCAGGGCCAGTCCTACGAGCAGTACTTC. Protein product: CASSQGQGQSYEQYF.

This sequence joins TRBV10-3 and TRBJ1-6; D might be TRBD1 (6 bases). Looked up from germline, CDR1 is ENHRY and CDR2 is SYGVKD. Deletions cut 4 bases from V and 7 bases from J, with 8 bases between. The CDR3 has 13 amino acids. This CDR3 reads CAISGTANSPLHF. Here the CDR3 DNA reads TGTGCCATCAGTGGGACAGCCAATTCACCCCTCCACTTT.

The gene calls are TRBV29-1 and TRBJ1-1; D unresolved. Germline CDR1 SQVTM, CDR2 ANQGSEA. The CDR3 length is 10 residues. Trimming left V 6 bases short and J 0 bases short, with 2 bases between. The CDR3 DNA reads TGCAGCGTAATGAACACTGAAGCTTTCTTT. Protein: CSVMNTEAFF.

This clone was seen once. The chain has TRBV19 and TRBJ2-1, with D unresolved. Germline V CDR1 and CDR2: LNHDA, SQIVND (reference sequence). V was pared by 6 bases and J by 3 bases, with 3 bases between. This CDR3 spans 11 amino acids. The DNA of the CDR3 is TGTGCCAGTAGCCACTACAATGAGCAGTTCTTC. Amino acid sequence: CASSHYNEQFF.